Listed below are T cell receptor beta chains from one sample, sequenced in a study of cytomegalovirus exposure and HLA in healthy donors. The protocol was immunoSEQ multiplex PCR, while the TCRdb copy is restricted to in-frame clones and leaves out a portion. This table has approximately 90,000 clones, under 9% appearing once. Sequenced material: PBMCs. The receptors were gathered from a man in his forties or fifties in good health and CMV-seronegative. CDR3s include the opening cysteine and the closing phenylalanine or tryptophan. Fields, in order: clone size, J gene, D gene, V gene, CDR3 DNA, CDR3 protein. A D gene is named only where the DNA matches it firmly. A clone size is listed for some rows: how often the clone was seen (once, few, many), or a class if it is expanded.

>few|TRBJ2-1|-|TRBV5-1
TGCGCCAGCAGCTTAAATAGTGATGAGCAGTTCTTC
CASSLNSDEQFF
>-|TRBJ2-7|-|TRBV6-5
TGTGCCAGCAGTTACTCGACCGGAACCGGGACCTACGAGCAGTACTTC
CASSYSTGTGTYEQYF
>few|TRBJ1-1|-|TRBV10-2
TGCGCCAGCAGTGACGAGGGCCTGAACACTGAAGCTTTCTTT
CASSDEGLNTEAFF
>-|TRBJ1-2|-|TRBV6-6
TGTGCCAGCAGTTACTCGAGTTCAGGAACCGGCTACACCTTC
CASSYSSSGTGYTF
>few|TRBJ2-5|-|TRBV7-9
TGTGCCAGCAGCTTAGCGCCCCAGACTACCTTTAAAGAGACCCAGTACTTC
CASSLAPQTTFKETQYF
>few|TRBJ1-1|-|TRBV5-4
TGTGCCAGCAGCTTTCCAGGGGAGGGACCTGAAGCTTTCTTT
CASSFPGEGPEAFF
>-|TRBJ2-5|-|TRBV28
TGTGCCAGCAGTTTTTCGGGTGCACAAGAGACCCAGTACTTC
CASSFSGAQETQYF
>-|TRBJ2-7|-|TRBV19
TGTGCCAGTACCCCTGTAGAGGGAGCGACCTACGAGCAGTACTTC
CASTPVEGATYEQYF
>few|TRBJ1-1|-|TRBV25-1
TGTGCCAGCAGTCCTCGACAGAACACTGAAGCTTTCTTT
CASSPRQNTEAFF
>few|TRBJ1-1|-|TRBV12-5
TGTGCTAGTGGTCCAGACCTAGCGGCGACTGAAGCTTTCTTT
CASGPDLAATEAFF
>-|TRBJ1-4|TRBD1|TRBV30
TGTGCCTGGGAGGACAGGGGAAATGAAAAACTGTTTTTT
CAWEDRGNEKLFF
>-|TRBJ2-3|TRBD2|TRBV6-4
TGTGCCAGCAGTCCTAGCGGTAGCACAGATACGCAGTATTTT
CASSPSGSTDTQYF
>-|TRBJ1-4|-|TRBV28
TGTGCCACAGTGGGAGGGCTTAATGAAAAACTGTTTTTT
CATVGGLNEKLFF
>-|TRBJ2-1|-|TRBV5-4
TGTGCCAGCAGCCACCAGACTAGGAATGAGCAGTTCTTC
CASSHQTRNEQFF
>few|TRBJ1-4|-|TRBV4-3
TGCGCCAGCAGCCGTGAGGGGCCCTCGGGAGGGTCGATGGGGAATGAAAAACTGTTTTTT
CASSREGPSGGSMGNEKLFF
>few|TRBJ2-2|-|TRBV5-1
TGCGCCAGCAGCTTGGAGGCAGCCCGGGGCACCGGGGAGCTGTTTTTT
CASSLEAARGTGELFF
>many|TRBJ2-7|-|TRBV6-1
TGTGCCAGCAGTGAAGCGCAGGGGAGCTCCTACGAGCAGTACTTC
CASSEAQGSSYEQYF
>few|TRBJ1-1|-|TRBV4-1
TGCGCCAGCAGCCACCCGGAACAGACCATGAACACTGAAGCTTTCTTT
CASSHPEQTMNTEAFF
>few|TRBJ1-1|-|TRBV7-8
TGTGCCAGCAGCGTATTCCCGGACAGAAACACTGAAGCTTTCTTT
CASSVFPDRNTEAFF
>few|TRBJ2-7|-|TRBV7-2
TGTGCCAGCAGCCACCCAGGAAACGAGCAGTACTTC
CASSHPGNEQYF
>few|TRBJ1-3|-|TRBV9
TGTGCCAGCAGCGCAGGGGACTCTGGAAACACCATATATTTT
CASSAGDSGNTIYF
>few|TRBJ2-1|-|TRBV11-1
TGTGCCAGCAGCCACAACTCTCGTCTTATCTCAGGGGACAATGAGCAGTTCTTC
CASSHNSRLISGDNEQFF
>few|TRBJ1-5|TRBD1|TRBV29-1
TGCAGCGCAGCGACAGGGGGCGGTCAGCCCCAGCATTTT
CSAATGGGQPQHF
>few|TRBJ2-7|-|TRBV5-1
TGCGCCAGCAGCCCTGGCCCGGGTACCTACGAGCAGTACTTC
CASSPGPGTYEQYF
>-|TRBJ1-3|TRBD1|TRBV7-9
TGTGCCAGCAGCTTTCAGGGGGCGAGCGGAAACACCATATATTTT
CASSFQGASGNTIYF
>few|TRBJ2-2|-|TRBV15
TGTGCCACCAGCAGACAAACAGGGAATCCGAACACCGGGGAGCTGTTTTTT
CATSRQTGNPNTGELFF
>-|TRBJ1-5|TRBD1|TRBV19
TGTGCCAGTAGTAGCCCAGGGGGTTTTCAGCCCCAGCATTTT
CASSSPGGFQPQHF
>many|TRBJ1-2|-|TRBV28
TGTGCCAGCAGCTCCCCAACAGGGAACTATGGCTACACCTTC
CASSSPTGNYGYTF
>few|TRBJ2-7|TRBD1|TRBV2
TGTGCCAGCAGGGAGCTGACAGGGATCTCCTACGAGCAGTACTTC
CASRELTGISYEQYF
>few|TRBJ2-7|TRBD2|TRBV7-9
TGTGCCAGCAGTCCTGGACTAGCAGGCCCCTACGAGCAGTACTTC
CASSPGLAGPYEQYF
>-|TRBJ2-7|TRBD1|TRBV29-1
TGCAGCGTCGAGGGACAGGGGGCCTACGAGCAGTACTTC
CSVEGQGAYEQYF
>few|TRBJ1-1|-|TRBV14
TGTGCCAGCAGCCAAAGCAGCAGGACTGAAGCTTTCTTT
CASSQSSRTEAFF
>-|TRBJ2-3|TRBD2|TRBV11-3
TGTGCCAGCAGTTTGGGTCTAGCGGGAGGAGGAGATACGCAGTATTTT
CASSLGLAGGGDTQYF
>-|TRBJ1-2|-|TRBV19
TGTGCCAGTAGTACGGCAGGGTTGGAATATGGCTACACCTTC
CASSTAGLEYGYTF
>few|TRBJ2-5|-|TRBV6-4
TGTGCCAGCATCCTAGGGGAGGCCCAGTACTTC
CASILGEAQYF
>-|TRBJ1-2|-|TRBV2
TGTGCCAGCAGAGGGGATGGAGGCTACACCTTC
CASRGDGGYTF
>-|TRBJ2-5|TRBD2|TRBV5-1
TGCGCCAGCAGCTTGGAGGGTAGCGGGCCCAACGGAGTCCGGGAGACCCAGTACTTC
CASSLEGSGPNGVRETQYF
>-|TRBJ1-4|TRBD1|TRBV7-6
TGTGCCAGCAGCTTGACAGGGAGAGGTGAAAAACTGTTTTTT
CASSLTGRGEKLFF
>-|TRBJ1-1|TRBD1|TRBV28
TGTGCCAGCAGCCGACAGGGCCCCGAAGCTTTCTTT
CASSRQGPEAFF
>few|TRBJ2-7|-|TRBV2
TGTGCCAGCAGTGAACGAGACAGGCTCCCCTACGAGCAGTACTTC
CASSERDRLPYEQYF
>-|TRBJ1-4|TRBD1|TRBV30
TGTGCCTGGAGTGTCGGGACAGCCTCTAATGAAAAACTGTTTTTT
CAWSVGTASNEKLFF
>-|TRBJ2-3|TRBD2|TRBV6-5
TGTGCCAGCAGAACCGGGGGGGCGGGGACAGATACGCAGTATTTT
CASRTGGAGTDTQYF
>-|TRBJ2-5|TRBD2|TRBV19
TGTGCCAGTAGTATGGCCGGACTAGCGGGAGATGGTGGGACCCAGTACTTC
CASSMAGLAGDGGTQYF
>few|TRBJ2-2|TRBD1|TRBV6-1
TGTGCCAGCAGTGCCCCTAGGACAGGGACCACCGGGGAGCTGTTTTTT
CASSAPRTGTTGELFF
>few|TRBJ1-2|-|TRBV7-9
TGTGCCAGCAGCTTAGCGGGCCCTTTCTATGGCTACACCTTC
CASSLAGPFYGYTF
>-|TRBJ1-5|-|TRBV12-5
TGTGCTAGTGGTTTGGACACCAATCAGCCCCAGCATTTT
CASGLDTNQPQHF
>-|TRBJ2-7|-|TRBV7-6
TGTGCCAGCAGCTTAGGCAGTGACATCTCCTACGAGCAGTACTTC
CASSLGSDISYEQYF
>few|TRBJ1-6|-|TRBV28
TGTGCCAGCAGCGGGGGGGTCTCGAATAATTCACCCCTCCACTTT
CASSGGVSNNSPLHF
>-|TRBJ2-1|-|TRBV6-6
TGTGCCAGCAGTTACGGGCCCCCTGACAATGAGCAGTTCTTC
CASSYGPPDNEQFF
>-|TRBJ2-5|-|TRBV7-3
TGTGCCAGCAGCTTAACGGGGGCCAAAGAGACCCAGTACTTC
CASSLTGAKETQYF
>few|TRBJ1-5|TRBD1|TRBV23-1
TGCGCCAGCATGCAAAGGACAGGGGCCGATCAGCCCCAGCATTTT
CASMQRTGADQPQHF
>few|TRBJ2-1|-|TRBV20-1
TGCAGTGCCCGACAGTACACTGAGCAGTTCTTC
CSARQYTEQFF